The text below deals with one T cell receptor (beta chain). The data belong to a study of CD8 T cells in Susac syndrome. The study used healthy donors as controls matched for age and sex. Random hexamers served to reverse transcribe about 0.45 to 1 ug RNA. TCRdb redid the calling of the immunoSEQ multiplex PCR reads with MiXCR, one entry per CDR3 protein. The sample shows roughly 80,000 distinct CDR3 sequences, about 94% of them seen only once. V lost 4 bases to trimming and J lost 4 bases, with 11 bases between them. This CDR3 contains 14 residues. CDR1 is SEHNR, CDR2 FQNEAQ, per germline (reference sequence).

The TCR was taken from a human donor in good health. The chain is built from TRBV7-9 and TRBJ2-1; D unclear. The sequencing sample was made of CD8+ T cells from PBMCs. The CDR3 region is CASSSLRDYNEQFF. In nucleotides, the CDR3 is TGTGCCAGCAGCTCCTTGAGAGATTACAATGAGCAGTTCTTC. Looking up the rest from reference TRBV7-9 and TRBJ2-1 gives the full variable domain: DTGVSQNPRHKITKRGQNVTFRCDPISEHNRLYWYRQTLGQGPEFLTYFQNEAQLEKSRLLSDRFSAERPKGSFSTLEIQRTEQGDSAMYLCASSSLRDYNEQFFGPGTRLTVL.